These 18 T cell receptor beta chains were all obtained from the same sample, sequenced in a study of tumor and adjacent non-tumor tissue in lung cancer. TCRbeta libraries were built with three rounds of nested PCR, modified from ARM-PCR. MiXCR, applied by TCRdb to the multiplex PCR reads, yields one record per CDR3 protein. The sample has about 200,000 distinct CDR3 sequences, around 70% seen once. No cell sorting was done before RNA was extracted from the tissue. Input material: lung tumor tissue. These receptors all stem from a man in his fifties or sixties with non-small cell lung cancer.

This clonotype was detected many times. This sequence joins TRBV11-2 and TRBJ2-1, with 10 bases fitting TRBD1. The CDR3 totals 13 residues. Germline lookup yields CDR1 SGHAT and CDR2 FQNNGV. The V segment lost 0 bases and the J segment 15 bases; nucleotides outside the gene matches: 5. The CDR3 DNA is TGTGCCAGCAGCTTAGACCACCGGGACAGGGGGTTCTTC. Residues: CASSLDHRDRGFF.

This clonotype has just a few counts. Being one base from a much bigger clone, this may be a read error. The chain links TRBV4-2 to TRBJ2-3; D uncertain. V lost 4 bases, J lost 2 bases, and 13 bases lay in between. There are 15 residues in the CDR3. From germline, CDR1 is LGHNA and CDR2 YNFKEQ. CDR3 sequence (DNA): TGTGCCAGCAGCCCCCGAGCAACAGACACAGATACGCAGTATTTT. Its protein is CASSPRATDTDTQYF.

As concerns this clonotype: The junction departs from the called germline gene at one end, perhaps through a read error. The J gene is TRBJ1-4, the V gene TRBV28; a weak D match, TRBD1 (6 bases). This CDR3 has 14 amino acids. From germline, CDR1 is MDHEN and CDR2 SYDVKM. Here the CDR3 reads CTSSQGGAGEKLFF. As DNA, the CDR3 is TGTACCAGCAGTCAAGGGGGGGCCGGTGAAAAACTGTTTTTT.

In regard to this clonotype: A junction boundary mismatches the germline segment, possibly from a read error. In DNA, the CDR3 is TGTACCAGCTGCTTGGGGGGGGGGTCCTACGAGCAGTACTTC. This encodes CTSCLGGGSYEQYF. The rearrangement uses TRBV5-6 and TRBJ2-7; TRBD2 aligns across 7 bases. From germline, CDR1 is SGHDT and CDR2 YYEEEE. CDR3 length: 14 amino acids.

In regard to this clonotype: The CDR3 carries no conserved terminal phenylalanine or tryptophan, so it likely arises from a read error. The rearrangement joins TRBV4-1 to TRBJ2-5; D is perhaps TRBD2 (5 bases). In germline, CDR1 is MGHRA, CDR2 YSYEKL. This CDR3 spans 16 amino acids. The chain's CDR3 is CASSQGVDLLRETQYI. The CDR3 nucleotides are TGCGCCAGCAGCCAAGGGGTAGACCTGCTGAGGGAGACGCAGTACATT.

Remarks on this clonotype: It may be a read error: a sequence one base away is much more abundant. This chain joins TRBV20-1 and TRBJ2-7; D is possibly TRBD1 or TRBD2 (5 bases each). CDR1 and CDR2 from the germline V gene are DFQATT and SNEGSKA (reference sequence). The length of the CDR3 is 11 residues. The CDR3 loop reads CSTRGEGEQYF. CDR3 nucleotides: TGCAGTACTAGAGGGGAAGGCGAGCAGTACTTC.

Regarding this clonotype: The junction shows a germline mismatch at one end, possibly a read error. The V call is TRBV29-1, the J call TRBJ1-1; unclear D gene. Germline assignment: CDR1 SQVTM and CDR2 ANQGSEA. The CDR3 totals 13 residues. CDR3 DNA sequence: TGCAGCGTTGAGCGATCGCATTACACTGAAGCCTTCTTT. Translation gives CSVERSHYTEAFF.

This clonotype came up once. Its ends do not fully match the called genes, so a read error is possible. The chain links TRBV11-2 to TRBJ1-1; D is unresolved. Germline values: CDR1 SGHAT, CDR2 FQNNGV. The length of the CDR3 is 12 residues. This chain's CDR3 is CASCLELTETFF. The CDR3, as DNA: TGTGCCAGCTGCTTAGAACTCACTGAAACTTTCTTT.

This chain uses TRBV7-9 with TRBJ1-2; D uncertain. V was pared by 1 base and J by 4 bases, with 10 bases between. This CDR3 region has 14 residues. Germline V gives CDR1 SEHNR, CDR2 FQNEAQ (reference sequence). CDR3 loop: CASSLVDACYGYTF. CDR3 nucleotides: TGTGCCAGCAGCTTAGTTGACGCCTGCTATGGCTACACCTTC.

Concerning this clonotype itself: Sequence at one end of the junction differs from germline and may be a read error. Here the CDR3 reads CGALPGPNSPLHF. CDR3 bases: TGCGGTGCCCTGCCGGGCCCTAATTCGCCCCTCCACTTT. The chain combines TRBV20-1 with TRBJ1-6, with D unclear. Germline values: CDR1 DFQATT, CDR2 SNEGSKA (reference sequence). This CDR3 contains 13 residues.

Notes on this clonotype: One end of the junction fails to match germline, which may point to a read error. This chain uses TRBV11-1 with TRBJ2-1; TRBD1 agrees at 7 bases. Germline V gene lookup returns CDR1 SGHAT and CDR2 FQDESV (reference sequence). The CDR3 covers 13 residues. In nucleotides, the CDR3 is TGTGCCAGCTCGGACAGGCCCTACAGTGAGCAGTTCTTC. It translates to CASSDRPYSEQFF.

Details on this clonotype: At one of its ends the junction is not consistent with the germline gene, which may arise from a read error. The chain links TRBV20-1 to TRBJ2-1; D is unresolved. This CDR3 is 15 amino acids long. Germline V lookup: CDR1 DFQATT, CDR2 SNEGSKA (reference sequence). The CDR3 DNA sequence: TGTAGTGCTAGATCCCTAGTGGGCTCCTTCAATGAGCAGTTCTTC. It yields the protein CSARSLVGSFNEQFF.

The rearrangement links TRBV20-1 to TRBJ2-1; TRBD2 aligns across 11 bases. V was clipped by 1 base and J by 9 bases; unmatched bases: 8. The germline V gene has CDR1 DFQATT and CDR2 SNEGSKA (reference sequence). This CDR3 has 15 amino acids. The DNA for the CDR3 is TGCAGTGCTAGAGGCGACGTAGCGGGAGGGGTTGAGCAGTTCTTC. It codes for CSARGDVAGGVEQFF.

This clonotype was picked up many times. V gene TRBV6-5 combines with J gene TRBJ1-1; D possibly corresponds to TRBD1 (6 bases). The CDR3 consists of 14 residues. Trimming removed 6 bases at V and 1 base at J, with 12 bases between. The V gene's germline CDR1 is MNHEY and CDR2 SVGAGI. The CDR3 region has the DNA TGTGCCAGCAGGGGGGACATAGCGAACACTGAAGCTTTCTTT. Amino acids: CASRGDIANTEAFF.

In its sample, this clonotype was seen many times. J is TRBJ2-3 and V is TRBV6-2 or TRBV6-3, with TRBD2 identical over 10 bases. Unmatched junction bases numbered 13, after V lost 5 bases and J lost 2 bases. The germline V gene has CDR1 MNHEY and CDR2 SVGEGT. The CDR3 is 18 amino acids. In DNA, the CDR3 is TGTGCCAGCAGTGACGATGGGTTACTAGCGGGGCTCACAGATACGCAGTATTTT. Translating gives CASSDDGLLAGLTDTQYF.

Ten or more counts support this clonotype. The genes are TRBV20-1 and TRBJ2-5; D may be TRBD2 (5 bases). The CDR3 loop spans 14 amino acids. Germline values: CDR1 DFQATT, CDR2 SNEGSKA (reference sequence). The V gene lost 0 bases and the J gene lost 5 bases, with 13 bases spanning the gap. CDR3 DNA: TGCAGTGCTAGAGATCCGAGGCGAGGGGAGACCCAGTACTTC. Translation gives CSARDPRRGETQYF.

A remark on this clonotype: This may stem from a read error, because a much larger clone lies one nucleotide away. This rearrangement joins TRBV20-1 to TRBJ1-4; D is uncertain. The CDR3 is 11 residues long. Germline loops: CDR1 DFQATT, CDR2 SNEGSKA (reference sequence). In nucleotides, the CDR3 is TGCAGTGCTAGCGCTGAAAGGAAACTGATTTTT. It encodes CSASAERKLIF.

The sample holds many counts of this clonotype. The chain carries TRBV11-1 and TRBJ2-6; D remains unclear. With 5 bases removed from V and 0 bases from J, the gap between germline ends came to 11 bases. Germline V gene lookup returns CDR1 SGHAT and CDR2 FQDESV (reference sequence). CDR3 length: 16 amino acids. The CDR3 bases are TGTGCCAGCAGCCCATTAGGTAGCTCTGGGGCCAACGTCCTGACTTTC. This sequence encodes CASSPLGSSGANVLTF.